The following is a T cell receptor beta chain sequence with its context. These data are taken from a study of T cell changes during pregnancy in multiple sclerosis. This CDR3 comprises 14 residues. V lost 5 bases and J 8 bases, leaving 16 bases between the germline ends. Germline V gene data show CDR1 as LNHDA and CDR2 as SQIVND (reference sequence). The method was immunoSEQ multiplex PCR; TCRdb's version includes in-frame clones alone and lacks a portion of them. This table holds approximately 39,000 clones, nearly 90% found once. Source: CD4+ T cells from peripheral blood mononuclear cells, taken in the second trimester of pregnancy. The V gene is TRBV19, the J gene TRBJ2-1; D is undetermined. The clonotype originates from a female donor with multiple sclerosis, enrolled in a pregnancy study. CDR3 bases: TGTGCCAGTAGTTCCCAGAGGCCGTACTATGAGCAGTTCTTC. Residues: CASSSQRPYYEQFF.